Sequencing of this T cell receptor beta chain was carried out in a study of T cell changes during pregnancy in multiple sclerosis. The protocol was immunoSEQ multiplex PCR, while the TCRdb copy is restricted to in-frame clones and leaves out a portion. The data hold about 60,000 clones, with roughly nine tenths observed a single time. V shed 1 base and J 1 base; nucleotides not matched to a gene: 7. Germline CDR1 reads SGHTA; CDR2 reads FQGTGA. The CDR3 runs 19 residues. V usage is TRBV7-3 and J usage is TRBJ2-6; 10 bases fit TRBD1. This sequence was found in a female donor in good health, enrolled as a control in a pregnancy study. The sequencing here drew on CD4+ T cells from peripheral blood mononuclear cells, taken after pregnancy. The CDR3 spells CASSLIGTGVLSGANVLTF. The CDR3 coding sequence is TGTGCCAGCAGCTTAATAGGGACAGGGGTATTATCTGGGGCCAACGTCCTGACTTTC.